This entry lists 10 T cell receptor beta chains sequenced from one sample in a study of blood T cells in healthy people across ages. With a J-beta primer mix and a sample-barcoded 5' primer, a second PCR ran about 6 to 11 cycles. TCRdb fed the 5' RACE reads into MiXCR, producing one record per CDR3 protein. The profile shows 630,000 or so distinct CDR3 sequences, 32% of them singletons. The material sequenced was blood. The origin of the receptors is a woman aged 80 or older in good health.

There are many counts of this clonotype. The V gene is TRBV27, the J gene TRBJ2-3, with D possibly matching TRBD2 (7 bases). V was clipped by 6 bases and J by 3 bases, with 16 bases between them. This CDR3 spans 15 amino acids. Germline CDR1 MNHEY, CDR2 SMNVEV (reference sequence). CDR3 bases: TGTGCCAGCAGGGGGGGGCAGTGGGTTACAGATACGCAGTATTTT. Translated, it gives CASRGGQWVTDTQYF.

This clonotype turned up a few times. The rearrangement links TRBV6-1 to TRBJ2-2; 11 bases are shared with TRBD1. The CDR3 covers 16 residues. V lost 3 bases and J lost 4; bases outside the gene matches: 4. CDR1 and CDR2 (germline): MNHNS, SASEGT. CDR3 bases: TGTGCCAGCAGTGACCGGACAGGGGGCACCACCGGGGAGCTGTTTTTT. Translated: CASSDRTGGTTGELFF.

This clonotype showed up many times. The chain recombines TRBV7-2 with TRBJ2-1, with TRBD1 as a possible D gene (5 bases). V was shortened by 1 base and J by 1 base, with 11 bases between the two germline ends. CDR3 size: 16 residues. Germline V gene data show CDR1 as SGHTA and CDR2 as FQGNSA. CDR3 amino acids: CASSLEGQGSYNEQFF. As DNA, the CDR3 is TGTGCCAGCAGCTTAGAAGGTCAGGGATCCTACAATGAGCAGTTCTTC.

This clonotype appeared many times. The V and J genes are TRBV27 and TRBJ1-2; D gene uncertain. V was pared by 5 bases and J by 4 bases, with 5 bases between. Germline V gene lookup returns CDR1 MNHEY and CDR2 SMNVEV (reference sequence). The CDR3 runs 11 residues. In nucleotides, the CDR3 is TGTGCCAGCAGTCGCGGCTATGGCTACACCTTC. This gives the protein CASSRGYGYTF.

In this sample, this clonotype turned up many times. The V and J genes are TRBV20-1 and TRBJ2-3, with D possibly being TRBD2 (6 bases). Per the germline V gene, CDR1 is DFQATT and CDR2 is SNEGSKA (reference sequence). V lost 1 base to trimming and J lost 2 bases, with 10 bases between them. The CDR3 is 14 amino acids. CDR3 coding DNA: TGCAGTGCTAGAGTGGGGGGAAACACAGATACGCAGTATTTT. Residues: CSARVGGNTDTQYF.

The genes are TRBV6-5 and TRBJ1-4; TRBD1 might be the D (5 bases). The V end was cut by 6 bases, the J end by 12 bases, with 14 bases between. CDR3 length: 12 residues. CDR1 is MNHEY and CDR2 is SVGAGI in the germline V gene. As DNA, the CDR3 is TGTGCCAGCAGCTTCTTGGGGGAAGAACTGTTTTTT. It yields the protein CASSFLGEELFF.

In this sample, this clonotype turned up many times. V gene TRBV5-1 combines with J gene TRBJ2-1; possibly TRBD1 or TRBD2 for D (5 bases each). The germline gives CDR1 SGHRS, CDR2 YFSETQ. The CDR3 sequence is 15 residues long. V lost 0 bases and J 9 bases, leaving 16 bases between the germline ends. CDR3 bases: TGCGCCAGCAGCTTGGATGGGCAGGGCCGGGGTGAGCAGTTCTTC. Amino acid sequence: CASSLDGQGRGEQFF.

This clonotype came up many times. The rearrangement links TRBV5-5 to TRBJ2-5; D might be TRBD2 (6 bases). The germline V gene has CDR1 SGHKS and CDR2 YYEKEE (reference sequence). V was clipped by 1 base and J by 3 bases, with 16 bases between them. The CDR3 loop spans 16 amino acids. Here the CDR3 DNA reads TGTGCCAGCAGCTTGAATGTGGGGGGATTCGAAGAGACCCAGTACTTC. Its protein is CASSLNVGGFEETQYF.

Concerning this clonotype: Just one base apart from a much larger clone, this may be a read error. The V and J genes are TRBV10-3 and TRBJ1-1; D might be TRBD1 (5 bases). The germline gives CDR1 ENHRY, CDR2 SYGVKD. With 6 bases removed from V and 1 base from J, the gap between germline ends came to 12 bases. This CDR3 has 14 residues. The CDR3 bases are TGTGCCATCAGGGGGCCCGGGCCGAACACTGAAGCTTTCTTT. This translates into CAIRGPGPNTEAFF.

The chain has TRBV5-1 and TRBJ1-1; the match to TRBD1 covers 9 bases. V lost 4 bases and J lost 4; bases outside the gene matches: 5. CDR3 length: 14 residues. Germline values: CDR1 SGHRS, CDR2 YFSETQ. Here the CDR3 reads CASSPSTGGTEAFF. CDR3 nucleotide sequence: TGCGCCAGCAGCCCGTCGACAGGGGGCACTGAAGCTTTCTTT.